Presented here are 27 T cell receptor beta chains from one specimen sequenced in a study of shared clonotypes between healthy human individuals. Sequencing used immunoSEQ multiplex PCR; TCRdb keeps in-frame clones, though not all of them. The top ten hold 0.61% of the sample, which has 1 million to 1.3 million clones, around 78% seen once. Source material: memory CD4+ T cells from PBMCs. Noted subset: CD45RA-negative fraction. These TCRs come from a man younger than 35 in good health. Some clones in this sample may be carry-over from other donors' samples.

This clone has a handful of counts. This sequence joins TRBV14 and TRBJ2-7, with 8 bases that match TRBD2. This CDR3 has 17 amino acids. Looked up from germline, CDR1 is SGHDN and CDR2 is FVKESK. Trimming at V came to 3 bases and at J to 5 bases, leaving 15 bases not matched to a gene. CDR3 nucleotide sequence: TGTGCCAGCAGCCAGCGGGAGGTCCGGAGGGGGTCGGACGAGCAGTACTTC. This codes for CASSQREVRRGSDEQYF.

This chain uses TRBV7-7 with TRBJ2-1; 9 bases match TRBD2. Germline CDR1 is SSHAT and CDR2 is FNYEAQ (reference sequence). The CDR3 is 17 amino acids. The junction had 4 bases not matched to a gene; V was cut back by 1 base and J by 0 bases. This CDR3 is CASSLDAGGPSYNEQFF. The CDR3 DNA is TGTGCCAGCAGCTTAGATGCGGGAGGGCCCTCCTACAATGAGCAGTTCTTC.

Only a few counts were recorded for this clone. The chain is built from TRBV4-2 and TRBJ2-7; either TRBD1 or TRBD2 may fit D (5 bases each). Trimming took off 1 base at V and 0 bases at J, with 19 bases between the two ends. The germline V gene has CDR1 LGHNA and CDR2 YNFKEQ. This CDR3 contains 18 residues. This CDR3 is CASSQGPPGTSISYEQYF. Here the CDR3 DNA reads TGTGCCAGCAGCCAAGGTCCCCCCGGGACCTCGATCTCCTACGAGCAGTACTTC.

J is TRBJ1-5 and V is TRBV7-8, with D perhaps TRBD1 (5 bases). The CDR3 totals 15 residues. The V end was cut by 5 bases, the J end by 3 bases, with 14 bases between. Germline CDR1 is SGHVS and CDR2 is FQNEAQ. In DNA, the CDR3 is TGTGCCAGCAGCCCCCGGGACGGTTACAATCAGCCCCAGCATTTT. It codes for CASSPRDGYNQPQHF.

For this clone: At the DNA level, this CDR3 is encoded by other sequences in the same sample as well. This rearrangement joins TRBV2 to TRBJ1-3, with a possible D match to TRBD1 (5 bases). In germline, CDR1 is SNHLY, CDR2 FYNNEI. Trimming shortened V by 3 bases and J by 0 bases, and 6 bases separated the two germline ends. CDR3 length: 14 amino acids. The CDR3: CASSEGGSGNTIYF. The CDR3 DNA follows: TGTGCCAGCAGTGAGGGGGGCTCTGGAAACACCATATATTTT.

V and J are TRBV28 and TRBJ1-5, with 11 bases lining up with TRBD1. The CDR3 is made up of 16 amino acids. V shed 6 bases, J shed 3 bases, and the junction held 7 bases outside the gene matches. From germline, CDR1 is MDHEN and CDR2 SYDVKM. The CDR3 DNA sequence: TGTGCCAGCAGCCAACGGACAGGGGGCATCAATCAGCCCCAGCATTTT. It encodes CASSQRTGGINQPQHF. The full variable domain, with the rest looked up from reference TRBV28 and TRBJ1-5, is DVKVTQSSRYLVKRTGEKVFLECVQDMDHENMFWYRQDPGLGLRLIYFSYDVKMKEKGDIPEGYSVSREKKERFSLILESASTNQTSMYLCASSQRTGGINQPQHFGDGTRLSIL.

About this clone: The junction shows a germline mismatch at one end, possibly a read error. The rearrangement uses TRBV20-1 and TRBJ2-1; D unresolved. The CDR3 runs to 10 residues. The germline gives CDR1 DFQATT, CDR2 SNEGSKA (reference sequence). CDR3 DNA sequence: TGCAGTGCAAGGGTCCGGGCAATGGTCTTC. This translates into CSARVRAMVF.

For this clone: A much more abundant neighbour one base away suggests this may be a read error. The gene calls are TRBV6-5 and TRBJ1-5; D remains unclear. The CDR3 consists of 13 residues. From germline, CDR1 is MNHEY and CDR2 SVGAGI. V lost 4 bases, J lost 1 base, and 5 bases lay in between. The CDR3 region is CASSWQSNQPQHF. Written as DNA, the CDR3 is TGTGCCAGCAGTTGGCAGAGCAATCAGCCCCAGCATTTT.

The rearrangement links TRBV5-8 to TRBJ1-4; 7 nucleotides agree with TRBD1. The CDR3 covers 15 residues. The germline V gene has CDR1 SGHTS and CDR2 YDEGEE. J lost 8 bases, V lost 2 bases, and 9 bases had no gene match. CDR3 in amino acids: CASSLLGQLGEKLFF. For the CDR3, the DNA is TGTGCCAGCAGCTTATTGGGACAGCTTGGGGAAAAACTGTTTTTT.

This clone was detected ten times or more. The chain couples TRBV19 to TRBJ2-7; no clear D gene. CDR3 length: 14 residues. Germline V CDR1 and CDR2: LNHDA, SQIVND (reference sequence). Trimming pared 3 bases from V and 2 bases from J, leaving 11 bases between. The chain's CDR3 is CASSISAAPYEQYF. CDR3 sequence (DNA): TGTGCCAGTAGTATTTCAGCCGCCCCCTACGAGCAGTACTTC.

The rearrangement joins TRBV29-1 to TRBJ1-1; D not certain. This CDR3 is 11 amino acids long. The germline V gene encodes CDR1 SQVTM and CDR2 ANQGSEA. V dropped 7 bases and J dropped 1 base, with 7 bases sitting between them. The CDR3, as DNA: TGCAGCGGAGGAAGGAACACTGAAGCTTTCTTT. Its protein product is CSGGRNTEAFF.

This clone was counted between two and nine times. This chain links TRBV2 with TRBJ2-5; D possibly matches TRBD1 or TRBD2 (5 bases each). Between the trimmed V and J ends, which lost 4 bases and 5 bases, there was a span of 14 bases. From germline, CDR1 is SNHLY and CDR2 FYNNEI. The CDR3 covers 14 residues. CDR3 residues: CASSGLIREETQYF. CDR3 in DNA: TGTGCCAGCAGTGGACTCATCAGGGAGGAGACCCAGTACTTC.

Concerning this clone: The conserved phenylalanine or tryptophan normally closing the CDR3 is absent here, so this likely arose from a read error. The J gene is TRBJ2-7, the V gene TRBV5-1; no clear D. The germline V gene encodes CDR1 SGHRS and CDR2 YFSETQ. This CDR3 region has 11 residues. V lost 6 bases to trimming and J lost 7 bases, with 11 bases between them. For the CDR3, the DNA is TGCGCCAGCACCAAAGACGGGGAGCAGTACCTC. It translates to CASTKDGEQYL.

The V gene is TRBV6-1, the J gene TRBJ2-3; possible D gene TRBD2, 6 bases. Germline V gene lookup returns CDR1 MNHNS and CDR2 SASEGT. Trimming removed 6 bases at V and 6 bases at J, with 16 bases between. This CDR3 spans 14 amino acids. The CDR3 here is CASRAGRGADTQYF. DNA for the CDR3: TGTGCCAGCAGGGCGGGAAGGGGAGCGGATACGCAGTATTTT.

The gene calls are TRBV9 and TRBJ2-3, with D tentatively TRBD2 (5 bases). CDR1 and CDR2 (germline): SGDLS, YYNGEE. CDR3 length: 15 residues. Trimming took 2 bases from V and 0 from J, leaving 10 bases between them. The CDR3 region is CASSVGATSTDTQYF. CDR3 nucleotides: TGTGCCAGCAGCGTGGGAGCTACTAGCACAGATACGCAGTATTTT.

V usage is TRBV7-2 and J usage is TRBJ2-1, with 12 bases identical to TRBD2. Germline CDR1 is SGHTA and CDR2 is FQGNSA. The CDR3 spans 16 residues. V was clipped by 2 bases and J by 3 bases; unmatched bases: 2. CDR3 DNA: TGTGCCAGCAGCTTAAGGGGACTAGCGGGCTACAATGAGCAGTTCTTC. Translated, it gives CASSLRGLAGYNEQFF.

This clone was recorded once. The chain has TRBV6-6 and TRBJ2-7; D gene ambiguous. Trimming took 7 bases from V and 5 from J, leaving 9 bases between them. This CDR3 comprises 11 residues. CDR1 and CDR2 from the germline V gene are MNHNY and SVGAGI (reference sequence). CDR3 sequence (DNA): TGTGCCAGCACCTGGGCGGACGAGCAGTACTTC. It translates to CASTWADEQYF.

The CDR3 DNA reads TGTGCCAGCAGCCCGCAAACAGCCAGCACCTACGAGCAGTACTTC. This translates into CASSPQTASTYEQYF. This chain connects TRBV9 to TRBJ2-7; D not resolved. This CDR3 region has 15 residues. Germline-derived CDR1 and CDR2 are SGDLS and YYNGEE. V was cut by 4 bases and J by 2 bases, with 16 bases left in between.

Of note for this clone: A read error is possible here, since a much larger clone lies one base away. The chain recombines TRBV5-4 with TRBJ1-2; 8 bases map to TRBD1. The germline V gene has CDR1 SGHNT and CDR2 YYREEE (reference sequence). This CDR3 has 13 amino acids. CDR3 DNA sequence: TGTGCCAGCAGGGACAGGGCTAACTATGGCCACACCTTC. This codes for CASRDRANYGHTF.

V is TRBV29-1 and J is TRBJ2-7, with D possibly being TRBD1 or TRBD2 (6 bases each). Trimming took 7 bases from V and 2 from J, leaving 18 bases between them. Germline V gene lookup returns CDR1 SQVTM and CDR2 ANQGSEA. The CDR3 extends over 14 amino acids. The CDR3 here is CSARGGGSPYEQYF. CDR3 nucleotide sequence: TGCAGCGCCCGAGGAGGGGGGTCCCCCTACGAGCAGTACTTC.

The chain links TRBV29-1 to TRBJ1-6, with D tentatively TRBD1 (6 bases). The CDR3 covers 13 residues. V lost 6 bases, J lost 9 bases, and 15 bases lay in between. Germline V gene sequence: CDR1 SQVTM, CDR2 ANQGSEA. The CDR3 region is CSVRQEGGSPLHF. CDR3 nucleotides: TGCAGCGTCCGACAGGAGGGGGGTTCACCCCTCCACTTT.

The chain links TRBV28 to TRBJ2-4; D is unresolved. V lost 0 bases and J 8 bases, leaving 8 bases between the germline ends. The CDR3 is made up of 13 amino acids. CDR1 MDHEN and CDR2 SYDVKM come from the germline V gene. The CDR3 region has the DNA TGTGCCAGCAGTTTATGGGCCTTGGACATTCAGTACTTC. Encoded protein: CASSLWALDIQYF.

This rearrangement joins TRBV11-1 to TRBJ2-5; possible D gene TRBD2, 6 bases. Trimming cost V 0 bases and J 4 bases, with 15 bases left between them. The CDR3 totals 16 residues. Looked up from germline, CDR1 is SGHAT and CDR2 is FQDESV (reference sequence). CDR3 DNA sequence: TGTGCCAGCAGCTTAGCGGATGCGGGATCCTCAGAGACCCAGTACTTC. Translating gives CASSLADAGSSETQYF.

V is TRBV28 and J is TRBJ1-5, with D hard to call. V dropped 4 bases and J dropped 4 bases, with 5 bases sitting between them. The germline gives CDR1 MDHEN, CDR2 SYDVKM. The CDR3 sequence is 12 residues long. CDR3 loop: CASSWVNQPQHF. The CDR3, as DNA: TGTGCCAGCAGTTGGGTGAATCAGCCCCAGCATTTT. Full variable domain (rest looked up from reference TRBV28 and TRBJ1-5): DVKVTQSSRYLVKRTGEKVFLECVQDMDHENMFWYRQDPGLGLRLIYFSYDVKMKEKGDIPEGYSVSREKKERFSLILESASTNQTSMYLCASSWVNQPQHFGDGTRLSIL.

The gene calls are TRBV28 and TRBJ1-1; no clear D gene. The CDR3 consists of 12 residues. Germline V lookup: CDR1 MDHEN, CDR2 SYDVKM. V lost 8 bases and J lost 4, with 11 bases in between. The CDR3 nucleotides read TGTGCCAGCCAAGTTGGGAGCACTGAAGCTTTCTTT. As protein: CASQVGSTEAFF.

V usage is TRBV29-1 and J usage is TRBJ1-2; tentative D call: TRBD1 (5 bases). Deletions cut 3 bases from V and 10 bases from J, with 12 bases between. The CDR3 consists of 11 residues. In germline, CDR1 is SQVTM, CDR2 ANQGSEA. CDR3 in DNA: TGCAGCGTTGACAGGGACGGAGTCTACACCTTC. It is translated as CSVDRDGVYTF. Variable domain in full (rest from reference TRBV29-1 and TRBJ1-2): SAVISQKPSRDICQRGTSLTIQCQVDSQVTMMFWYRQQPGQSLTLIATANQGSEATYESGFVIDKFPISRPNLTFSTLTVSNMSPEDSSIYLCSVDRDGVYTFGSGTRLTVV.

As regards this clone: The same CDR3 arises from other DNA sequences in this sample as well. The CDR3 DNA reads TGTGCCAGCAGAAGGGACCGATACAATGAGCAGTTCTTC. Translated: CASRRDRYNEQFF. V and J are TRBV2 and TRBJ2-1; D is perhaps TRBD1 or TRBD2 (5 bases each). This CDR3 comprises 13 residues. Germline V lookup: CDR1 SNHLY, CDR2 FYNNEI. V was cut by 6 bases and J by 4 bases, with 10 bases left in between.